Listed below are T cell receptor beta chains from one sample, sequenced in a study of T cell repertoires in cytomegalovirus infection. Antigens of these TCRs are unknown. TCRdb re-derived calls from the reads in MiXCR, one entry per CDR3 protein. The data show 570,000 or so distinct CDR3 sequences, 40% seen once. The sequencing here drew on cultured PBMCs, taken from culture after CMV antigen stimulation. The source of these receptors is a human donor in good health (CMV status not recorded). Some clones in this sample may be carry-over from other donors' samples. Both conserved end residues are part of each CDR3. The order of the fields is V gene, CDR3 protein.

TRBV7-2 CASSRLAGPLPSEQYF
TRBV7-9 CASSLVWDRTTNEKLFF
TRBV7-8 CASSPNLRVTDTQYF
TRBV7-6 CASSLYGGVDNEQFF
TRBV4-3 CASSPGSEGAGSYEQYF
TRBV7-2 CASSLVGTQSYEQYF
TRBV25-1 CASTSGPFREQYF
TRBV7-9 CASSPPGGHTEAFF
TRBV6-1 CASSGAGQRDRGFGYTF
TRBV5-6 CASTRRGQGNEKLFF
TRBV12-3/TRBV12-4 CASSPVQGSTEAFF
TRBV7-6 CASGWGSLAKNIQYF
TRBV12-3/TRBV12-4 CASSSLGEKQFF
TRBV6-2/TRBV6-3 CASSLWGRANEQFF
TRBV4-1 CASSQDRGRTGNTIYF
TRBV7-8 CASSLGRTFGSIQYF
TRBV11-2 CASSFPPWGPNTGELFF
TRBV7-2 CASSLPGRGAAQFF
TRBV6-2/TRBV6-3 CASSYSPYGHEQYF
TRBV20-1 CSARARGLEGEQYF
TRBV7-2 CASSLVFRALSYEQYF
TRBV20-1 CSAYDSSYEQYF
TRBV12-3/TRBV12-4 CASSVLAYNEQFF
TRBV25-1 CASSSYTGVNYGYTF
TRBV4-1 CASSQEPSVPQHF
TRBV11-2 CASSPQARGLAGNTIYF
TRBV19 CASSPGIDGYTF
TRBV7-2 CASSLIVIGNEQYF
TRBV20-1 CSASFGDGDSPLHF
TRBV7-2 CASSFDRGGGTEAFF
TRBV7-8 CASSSGLAVSYNEQFF
TRBV7-9 CASQDGGADTQYF
TRBV12-3/TRBV12-4 CANGGLAGNTIYF
TRBV7-2 CASSILAEGGYEQYF
TRBV5-6 CASSLVANEKLFF
TRBV28 CATAGATDEQFF
TRBV6-6 CASSHRWSGGTDTQYF
TRBV4-1 CASSQGTGNHETQYF
TRBV28 CASLLPGRSYNEQFF
TRBV7-8 CASSLVRPKTGELFF
TRBV2 CASSARTGRNQPQHF
TRBV27 CASSSLRDRGGTQYF
TRBV27 CASSSTAYGEQYF
TRBV7-8 CASSPGPSSEQFF
TRBV7-2 CASSLTDGLVGYTF
TRBV19 CASSSRGFTPYNEQFF
TRBV6-5 CASSYAGYEQYF
TRBV20-1 CSAIKGVNTEAFF
TRBV5-4 CASSSRGGANVLTF
TRBV4-1 CASSQEGGLGAFF
TRBV7-8 CASSLLAEKSGDWVETQYF
TRBV7-2 CASSLVGTGGQNEQFF
TRBV6-1 CASTRDSTDTQYF
TRBV12-3/TRBV12-4 CASSSLPQETQYF
TRBV7-9 CASSSTSGVTNYEQYF
TRBV28 CASRFTGVTEAFF
TRBV7-2 CASSAGTSGPTDTQYF
TRBV28 CASSPPSGEKYNEQFF